This T cell receptor (beta chain) came from a study of OX40 agonist ivuxolimab in advanced cancers. In terms of the full investigation: The costimulatory receptor OX40 (CD134) was targeted by ivuxolimab, a fully human IgG2 agonistic monoclonal antibody. Intravenous ivuxolimab was administered to patients every 2 weeks at six dose levels: 0.01, 0.1, 0.3, 1.5, 3 and 10 mg/kg. Of the approximately 53 patients in dose escalation, about 20 had hepatocellular carcinoma, some 15 had melanoma, 9 had renal cell carcinoma and 9 had head and neck cancer. A male proportion of nearly 85% and a mean age of approximately 55 years, ranging from roughly 23 to 80, were recorded for the dose-escalation cohort. Patients were allowed to have had prior anti-PD-1, anti-PD-L1 or anti-CTLA-4 therapy, and 40% to 45% of the dose-escalation patients had been treated with checkpoint inhibitors. Partial responses occurred in three dose-escalation patients: two with cutaneous melanoma and one with hepatocellular carcinoma. The purpose of peripheral TCRbeta sequencing was to test whether ivuxolimab changed TCR sequence diversity and led to clonal T-cell expansion. The paper covers the monotherapy dose-escalation part of the phase I ivuxolimab trial, which included N of about 56 patients.

CDR1 and CDR2, looked up from the germline V gene, are LGHNT and FRNRAP. The CDR3 holds 13 amino acids from the cysteine to the phenylalanine. Only CDR3 DNA is held: 39 bases, read in frame from base 1. Between the V and J ends, shortened by 7 bases and 1 base respectively, the junction contains 11 bases. For sequencing of the TCRbeta CDR3 region, genomic DNA was extracted from the sorted cells. TCRbeta CDR3 regions were sequenced using the immunoSEQ Assay. TCRdb obtained this table from immuneACCESS and retained in-frame rearrangements with V and J assigned. These tables miss some clones; where compared with another copy, unresolved V genes account for less than half of the shortfall, and the remainder is unexplained. This sample lists about 96,000 clones; around 80% were detected once. The ten largest clonotypes hold 5.8% of the sample. What the work shows at the level of the full study, not this receptor alone: At doses of 0.1 to 3.0 mg/kg, clonal expansion of both CD4+ and CD8+ blood T cells was observed from baseline to week 6. After ivuxolimab, CD8+ T cells had more expanded clones than CD4+ T cells on average. Low levels of normalized T-cell clonal expansion were also seen in some patients who did not respond. Antigen specificity was not determined for the clonally expanded peripheral T cells. In the 0.1-3.0 mg/kg groups, partial responders were among the patients with the lowest normalized peripheral clonal expansion, particularly in CD8+ T cells.

Of note for this clone: This receptor's antigen is unknown. Base-call qualities are not available, and no considerably larger clone is one nucleotide away.

The trial excluded patients who had a history of autoimmune disease or who were on systemic immunosuppression. In every dose cohort, peripheral blood was drawn for TCR sequencing at baseline, cycle 4 day 1, and cycle 7 day 1. Samples came from an open-label, multicenter, first-in-human phase I dose-escalation trial of ivuxolimab. Adults with locally advanced or metastatic head and neck squamous cell, hepatocellular, melanoma or renal cell carcinoma were enrolled in the trial. Before TCR sequencing, CD4+ T cells and CD8+ T cells were sorted from peripheral blood as separate populations. The material sequenced was CD4+ or CD8+ T cells sorted from blood, taken in a trial of the OX40 agonist ivuxolimab. The sequence links TRBV12-5 to TRBJ2-7; D gene: possibly TRBD1, on 5 matching bases. This clonotype was obtained from an adult with an advanced solid tumor such as melanoma, head and neck, liver or kidney cancer. CDR3 region: CASELQGSYEQYF. The sequenced DNA is TGTGCTAGTGAACTCCAGGGTTCCTACGAGCAGTACTTC.